This T cell receptor beta chain was identified in a study of blood T cell repertoires in COVID-19. CDR3 length: 14 residues. Trimming took 6 bases from V and 3 from J, leaving 12 bases between them. Germline lookup yields CDR1 LNHDA and CDR2 SQIVND (reference sequence). Original processing methods: Quantification of nucleated cells was approximated via reference gene primer amplification. Libraries were prepared by immunoSEQ multiplex PCR; TCRdb keeps only in-frame clonotypes and omits some of them. That table supplies the V and J calls and clone size; D and trimming were determined from the DNA. The sample has under 65,000 clones, around 90% seen once.

Material: peripheral blood. The chain uses TRBV19 and TRBJ1-5; D is ambiguous. This sequence originates from a man at least 80 years old with acute or convalescent COVID-19. In DNA, the CDR3 is TGTGCCAGTAGCCCCGGGAACTACAATCAGCCCCAGCATTTT. It is translated as CASSPGNYNQPQHF.